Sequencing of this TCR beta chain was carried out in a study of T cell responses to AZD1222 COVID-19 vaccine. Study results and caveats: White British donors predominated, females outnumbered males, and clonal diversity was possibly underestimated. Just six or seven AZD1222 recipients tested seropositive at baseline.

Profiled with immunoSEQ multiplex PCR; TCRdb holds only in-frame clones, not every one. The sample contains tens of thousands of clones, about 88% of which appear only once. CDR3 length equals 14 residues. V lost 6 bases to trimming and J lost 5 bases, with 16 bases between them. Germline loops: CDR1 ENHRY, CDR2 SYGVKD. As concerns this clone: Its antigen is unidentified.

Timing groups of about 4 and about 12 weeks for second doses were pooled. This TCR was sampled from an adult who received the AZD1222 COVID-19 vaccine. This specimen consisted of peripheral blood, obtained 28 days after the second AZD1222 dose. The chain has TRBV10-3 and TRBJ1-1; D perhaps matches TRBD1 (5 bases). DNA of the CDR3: TGTGCCATCAGCCCCAGGACGGGGGATACTGAAGCTTTCTTT. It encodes CAISPRTGDTEAFF.